This T cell receptor beta chain was sequenced in a study of blood T cell repertoires in COVID-19. Method: immunoSEQ multiplex PCR; TCRdb's copy keeps in-frame clones and lacks some. The data contain roughly 140,000 clones, approximately 80% of them singletons. Germline lookup yields CDR1 SGHTA and CDR2 FQGTGA. The CDR3 contains 14 residues. The ends were cut back, 5 bases at V and 8 bases at J, with 16 bases in the middle. Only a few counts were recorded for this clone. The TCR sequence derives from a man aged 55 to 70 with active or convalescent COVID-19. Sequenced material: peripheral blood. The J gene is TRBJ2-1, the V gene TRBV7-3; D gene uncertain. The chain's CDR3 is CASSPDTEHDEQFF. CDR3 sequence (DNA): TGTGCCAGCAGCCCAGACACCGAGCATGATGAGCAGTTCTTC.